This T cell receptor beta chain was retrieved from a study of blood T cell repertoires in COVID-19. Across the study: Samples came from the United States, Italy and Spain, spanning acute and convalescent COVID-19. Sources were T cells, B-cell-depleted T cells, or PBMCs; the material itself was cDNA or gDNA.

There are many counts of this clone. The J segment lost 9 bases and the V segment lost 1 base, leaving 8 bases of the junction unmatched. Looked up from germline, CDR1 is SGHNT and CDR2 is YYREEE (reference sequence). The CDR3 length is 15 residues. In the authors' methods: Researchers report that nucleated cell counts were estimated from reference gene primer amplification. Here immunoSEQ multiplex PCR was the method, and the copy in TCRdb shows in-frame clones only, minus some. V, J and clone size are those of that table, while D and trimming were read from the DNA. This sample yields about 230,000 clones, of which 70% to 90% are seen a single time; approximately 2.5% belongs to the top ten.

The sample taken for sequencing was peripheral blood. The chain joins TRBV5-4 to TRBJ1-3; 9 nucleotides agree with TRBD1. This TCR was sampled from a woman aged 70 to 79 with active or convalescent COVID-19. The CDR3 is CASSLNRGLGSTIYF. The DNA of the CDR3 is TGTGCCAGCAGCTTGAACAGGGGGCTTGGGAGCACCATATATTTT.